This is a list of T cell receptor beta chains from one sample in a study of Ad26.COV2.S vaccination and SARS-CoV-2 variants. The protocol was immunoSEQ multiplex PCR, while the TCRdb copy is restricted to in-frame clones and leaves out a portion. The table has around 350,000 clones, roughly nine tenths seen once; the top ten hold 3% to 4%. Sample: peripheral blood, taken after recovery from COVID-19. These receptors all stem from a human donor who had recovered from COVID-19. The CDR3 runs from the conserved cysteine through the conserved F or W. The D gene is left open where the match is weak. Size is omitted from some rows. Given values are once, few, many or a class for expanded clones.

CASSVTQETQYF,TGTGCCAGCAGCGTGACCCAAGAGACCCAGTACTTC,12,.,TRBJ2-5,TRBV5-6,.
CASSGGWRETQYF,TGCGCCAGCAGTGGAGGGTGGCGAGAGACCCAGTACTTC,13,.,TRBJ2-5,TRBV10-1,.
CAISDGQETQYF,TGTGCCATCAGTGACGGCCAAGAGACCCAGTACTTC,12,.,TRBJ2-5,TRBV10-3,.
CASSLDSIGEAFF,TGTGCCAGCAGCTTGGACTCCATCGGGGAAGCTTTCTTT,13,.,TRBJ1-1,TRBV5-4,.
CASSLDPTGAGEAFF,TGTGCCAGCAGCTTGGATCCTACAGGTGCGGGGGAGGCTTTCTTT,15,.,TRBJ1-1,TRBV5-6,.
CSVASTGETQYF,TGCAGCGTCGCGTCAACGGGAGAGACCCAGTACTTC,12,.,TRBJ2-5,TRBV29-1,.
CASSDSSEFGTDTQYF,TGTGCCAGCAGTGACTCGTCTGAGTTCGGCACAGATACGCAGTATTTT,16,.,TRBJ2-3,TRBV6-4,.
CSVMQGLNTEAFF,TGCAGCGTCATGCAGGGGCTGAACACTGAAGCTTTCTTT,13,.,TRBJ1-1,TRBV29-1,.
CASSLALRGNTIYF,TGTGCCAGCAGCCTCGCCCTTAGGGGAAACACCATATATTTT,14,.,TRBJ1-3,TRBV7-9,.
CASSLAVGLYEQYF,TGTGCCAGCAGTTTAGCGGTGGGTTTGTACGAGCAGTACTTC,14,.,TRBJ2-7,TRBV27,once
CASSLIENTEAFF,TGTGCCAGCAGCTTGATTGAGAACACTGAAGCTTTCTTT,13,.,TRBJ1-1,TRBV5-5,.
CASGVDRTDTQYF,TGTGCTAGTGGTGTGGACAGAACAGATACGCAGTATTTT,13,.,TRBJ2-3,TRBV12-5,.
CASVYRQAGDHEKLFF,TGTGCCAGCGTTTACCGACAGGCCGGGGATCATGAAAAACTGTTTTTT,16,.,TRBJ1-4,TRBV2,.
CASRASGGGRGTEAFF,TGTGCCAGCAGGGCCAGTGGGGGCGGTCGGGGCACTGAAGCTTTCTTT,16,.,TRBJ1-1,TRBV7-9,.
CASSSLSNEKLFF,TGTGCCAGCAGTTCCCTCTCTAATGAAAAACTGTTTTTT,13,.,TRBJ1-4,TRBV28,medium-sized
CSVEVSSGGGDTQYF,TGCAGCGTTGAAGTTTCTAGCGGGGGTGGAGATACGCAGTATTTT,15,TRBD2,TRBJ2-3,TRBV29-1,once
CASSPGQGRVWAFF,TGTGCCAGTAGCCCAGGACAGGGTCGGGTTTGGGCTTTCTTT,14,TRBD1,TRBJ1-1,TRBV19,.
CASSLPGGTNEKLFF,TGTGCCAGCAGCTTACCAGGGGGGACTAATGAAAAACTGTTTTTT,15,TRBD1,TRBJ1-4,TRBV7-9,.
CASSLGQNNYGYTF,TGTGCCAGCAGCCTGGGACAGAATAACTATGGCTACACCTTC,14,TRBD1,TRBJ1-2,TRBV5-4,.
CASSDFPRVSNEQFF,TGTGCCAGCAGTGACTTCCCCAGGGTGAGCAATGAGCAGTTCTTC,15,.,TRBJ2-1,TRBV6-4,.
CASSGSKTQYF,TGTGCCAGCAGCGGCTCTAAGACGCAGTATTTT,11,.,TRBJ2-3,TRBV7-9,.
CSVEEGNYGYTF,TGCAGCGTTGAAGAGGGGAACTATGGCTACACCTTC,12,.,TRBJ1-2,TRBV29-1,.
CASSPRGSTDTQYF,TGTGCCAGCAGTCCAAGGGGGAGCACAGATACGCAGTATTTT,14,.,TRBJ2-3,TRBV6-5,once
CASSELAGGTDTQYF,TGTGCCAGCAGTGAACTAGCGGGGGGGACAGATACGCAGTATTTT,15,TRBD2,TRBJ2-3,TRBV25-1,.
CASRGQGAEKLFF,TGTGCCAGCAGGGGACAGGGGGCTGAAAAACTGTTTTTT,13,TRBD1,TRBJ1-4,TRBV12-3/TRBV12-4,.
CASSPGTVFGELFF,TGCGCCAGCAGCCCCGGGACAGTTTTCGGGGAGCTGTTTTTT,14,TRBD1,TRBJ2-2,TRBV5-1,.
CATSDAQAQETQYF,TGTGCCACCAGTGATGCCCAGGCGCAAGAGACCCAGTACTTC,14,.,TRBJ2-5,TRBV24-1,.
CASSSTGFTDTQYF,TGTGCCAGCAGCTCGACAGGCTTTACAGATACGCAGTATTTT,14,.,TRBJ2-3,TRBV11-2,.